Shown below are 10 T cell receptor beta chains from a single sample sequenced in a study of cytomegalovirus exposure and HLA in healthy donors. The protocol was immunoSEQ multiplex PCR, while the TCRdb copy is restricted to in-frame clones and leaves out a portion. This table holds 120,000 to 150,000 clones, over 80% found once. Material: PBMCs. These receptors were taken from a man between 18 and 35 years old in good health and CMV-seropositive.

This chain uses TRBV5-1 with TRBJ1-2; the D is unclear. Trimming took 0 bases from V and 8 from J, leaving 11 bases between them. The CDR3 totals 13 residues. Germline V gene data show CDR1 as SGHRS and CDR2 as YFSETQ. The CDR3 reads CASSLVSREGYTF. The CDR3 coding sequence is TGCGCCAGCAGCTTGGTGTCGCGGGAAGGCTACACCTTC. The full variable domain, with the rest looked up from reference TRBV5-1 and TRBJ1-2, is KAGVTQTPRYLIKTRGQQVTLSCSPISGHRSVSWYQQTPGQGLQFLFEYFSETQRNKGNFPGRFSGRQFSNSRSEMNVSTLELGDSALYLCASSLVSREGYTFGSGTRLTVV.

CDR3 nucleotides: TGTGCCAGCAGTGAAAGCGCAGGGGGCGGTGGCTACACCTTC. This gives the protein CASSESAGGGGYTF. The rearrangement uses TRBV6-1 and TRBJ1-2, with 8 bases aligning to TRBD1. Trimming cost V 2 bases and J 7 bases; bases outside gene matches: 6. This CDR3 has 14 residues. CDR1 MNHNS and CDR2 SASEGT come from the germline V gene.

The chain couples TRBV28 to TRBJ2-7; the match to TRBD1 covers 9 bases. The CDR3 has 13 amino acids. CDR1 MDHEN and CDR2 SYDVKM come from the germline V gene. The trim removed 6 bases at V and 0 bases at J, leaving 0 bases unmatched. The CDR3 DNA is TGTGCCAGCAGGGACAGGGGCTCCTACGAGCAGTACTTC. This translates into CASRDRGSYEQYF.

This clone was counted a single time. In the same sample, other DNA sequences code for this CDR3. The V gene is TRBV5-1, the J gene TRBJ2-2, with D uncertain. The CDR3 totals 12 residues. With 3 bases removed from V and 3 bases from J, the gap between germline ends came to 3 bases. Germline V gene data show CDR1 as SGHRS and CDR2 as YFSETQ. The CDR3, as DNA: TGCGCCAGCAGCTCTTACACCGGGGAGCTGTTTTTT. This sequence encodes CASSSYTGELFF.

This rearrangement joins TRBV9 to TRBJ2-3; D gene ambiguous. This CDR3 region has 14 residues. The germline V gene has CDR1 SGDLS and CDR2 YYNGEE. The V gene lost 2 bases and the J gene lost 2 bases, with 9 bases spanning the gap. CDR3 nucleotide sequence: TGTGCCAGCAGCGTTTTAGCTTCCACAGATACGCAGTATTTT. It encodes CASSVLASTDTQYF.

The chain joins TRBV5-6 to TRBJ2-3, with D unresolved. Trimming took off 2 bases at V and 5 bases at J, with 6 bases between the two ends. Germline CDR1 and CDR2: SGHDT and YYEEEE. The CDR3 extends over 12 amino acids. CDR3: CASSFPGDTQYF. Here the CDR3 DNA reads TGTGCCAGCAGCTTCCCCGGAGATACGCAGTATTTT.

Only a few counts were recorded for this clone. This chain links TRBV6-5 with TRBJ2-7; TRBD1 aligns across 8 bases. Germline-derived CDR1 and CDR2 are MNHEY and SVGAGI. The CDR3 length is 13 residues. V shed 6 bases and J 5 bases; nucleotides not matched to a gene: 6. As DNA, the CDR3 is TGTGCCAGCAGCCCATCAGGGGGCGACGAGCAGTACTTC. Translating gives CASSPSGGDEQYF.

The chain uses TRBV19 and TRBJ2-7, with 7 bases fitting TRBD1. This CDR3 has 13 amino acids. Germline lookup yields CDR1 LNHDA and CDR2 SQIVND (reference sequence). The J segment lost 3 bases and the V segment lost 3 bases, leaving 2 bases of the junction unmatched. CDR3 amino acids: CASSMSGGYEQYF. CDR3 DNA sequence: TGTGCCAGTAGTATGTCAGGGGGCTACGAGCAGTACTTC. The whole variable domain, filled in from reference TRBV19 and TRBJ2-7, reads DGGITQSPKYLFRKEGQNVTLSCEQNLNHDAMYWYRQDPGQGLRLIYYSQIVNDFQKGDIAEGYSVSREKKESFPLTVTSAQKNPTAFYLCASSMSGGYEQYFGPGTRLTVT.

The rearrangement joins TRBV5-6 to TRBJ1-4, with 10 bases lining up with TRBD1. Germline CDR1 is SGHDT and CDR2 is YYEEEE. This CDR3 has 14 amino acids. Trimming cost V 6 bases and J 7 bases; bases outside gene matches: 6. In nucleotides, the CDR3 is TGTGCCAGCAACTTCGGGACAGGGGTTGAAAAACTGTTTTTT. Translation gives CASNFGTGVEKLFF.

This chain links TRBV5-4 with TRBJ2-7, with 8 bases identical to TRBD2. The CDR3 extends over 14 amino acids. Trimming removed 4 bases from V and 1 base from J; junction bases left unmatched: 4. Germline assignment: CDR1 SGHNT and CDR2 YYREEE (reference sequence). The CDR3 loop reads CASSLGGVSYEQYF. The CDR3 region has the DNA TGTGCCAGCAGCCTCGGGGGGGTTTCCTACGAGCAGTACTTC.